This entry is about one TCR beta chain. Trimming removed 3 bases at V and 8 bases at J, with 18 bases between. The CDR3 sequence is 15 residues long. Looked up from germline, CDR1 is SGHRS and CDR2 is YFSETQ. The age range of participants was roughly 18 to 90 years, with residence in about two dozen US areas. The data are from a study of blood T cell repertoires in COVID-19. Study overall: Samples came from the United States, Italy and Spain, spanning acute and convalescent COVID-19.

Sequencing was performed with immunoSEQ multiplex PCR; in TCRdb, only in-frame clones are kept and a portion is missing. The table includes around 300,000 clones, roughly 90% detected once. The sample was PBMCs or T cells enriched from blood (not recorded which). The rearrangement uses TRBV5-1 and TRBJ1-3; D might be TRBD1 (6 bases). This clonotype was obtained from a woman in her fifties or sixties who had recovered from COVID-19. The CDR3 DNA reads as TGCGCCAGCAGCTATAGGGGGGGAGATGTGGACACCATATATTTT. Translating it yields CASSYRGGDVDTIYF.